This paragraph covers one T cell receptor beta chain sequence. This sample is part of a study of human T cells and chemical hapten exposure. Across the study: The scalp of each patient received a weekly diphenylcyclopropenone dose for the full roughly 26-week study. Epicutaneous patch tests delivered 0.01% DPC to the upper back, with evaluation at 6 days.

Germline lookup yields CDR1 SGDLS and CDR2 YYNGEE. Trimming shortened V by 0 bases and J by 6 bases, and 21 bases separated the two germline ends. The CDR3 loop spans 18 amino acids. Noted time point: patch test 3, about 24 weeks after DPC sensitization. The treatment is: therapeutic diphenylcyclopropenone sensitization with weekly scalp DPC. Unique molecular identifiers were linked by the library to individual cDNA molecules. Each CDR3 protein gets one entry after TCRdb re-called the RACE reads with MiXCR. The sample carries about 71,000 distinct CDR3 sequences, roughly 10% recorded once. This sequence joins TRBV9 and TRBJ2-2, with D perhaps matching TRBD1 (5 bases). This clonotype was sampled from a woman in her fifties or sixties with alopecia areata. Some clones in this sample may be carry-over from other donors' samples. The starting material was whole blood, obtained in connection with sensitization to the hapten diphenylcyclopropenone (DPC). This CDR3 is CASSVVSRQGSKAGELFF. CDR3 bases: TGTGCCAGCAGCGTAGTTTCGCGTCAGGGCTCAAAAGCCGGGGAGCTGTTTTTT.